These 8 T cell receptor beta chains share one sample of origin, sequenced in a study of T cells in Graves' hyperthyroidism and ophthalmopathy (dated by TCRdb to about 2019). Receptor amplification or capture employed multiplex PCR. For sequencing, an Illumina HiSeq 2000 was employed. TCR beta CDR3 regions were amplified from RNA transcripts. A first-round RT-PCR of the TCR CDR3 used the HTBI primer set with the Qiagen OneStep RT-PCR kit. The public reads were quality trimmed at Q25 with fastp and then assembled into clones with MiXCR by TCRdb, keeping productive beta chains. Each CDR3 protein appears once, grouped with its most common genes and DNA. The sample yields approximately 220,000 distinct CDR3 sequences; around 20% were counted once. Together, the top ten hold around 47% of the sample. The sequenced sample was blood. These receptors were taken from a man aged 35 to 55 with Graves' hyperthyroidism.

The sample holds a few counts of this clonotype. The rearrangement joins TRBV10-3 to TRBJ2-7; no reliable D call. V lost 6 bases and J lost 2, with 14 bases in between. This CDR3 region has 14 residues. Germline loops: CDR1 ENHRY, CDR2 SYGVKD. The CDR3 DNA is TGTGCCATCAGACTCGCGCAGGTAGCCTACGAGCAGTACTTC. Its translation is CAIRLAQVAYEQYF.

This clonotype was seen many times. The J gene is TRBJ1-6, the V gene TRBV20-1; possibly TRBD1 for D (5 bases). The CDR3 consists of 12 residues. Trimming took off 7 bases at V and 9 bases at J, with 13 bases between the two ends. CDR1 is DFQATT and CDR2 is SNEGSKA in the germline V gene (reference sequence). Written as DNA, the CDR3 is TGCAGTGTGCGGGGGAATAGTTCACCCCTCCACTTT. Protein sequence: CSVRGNSSPLHF.

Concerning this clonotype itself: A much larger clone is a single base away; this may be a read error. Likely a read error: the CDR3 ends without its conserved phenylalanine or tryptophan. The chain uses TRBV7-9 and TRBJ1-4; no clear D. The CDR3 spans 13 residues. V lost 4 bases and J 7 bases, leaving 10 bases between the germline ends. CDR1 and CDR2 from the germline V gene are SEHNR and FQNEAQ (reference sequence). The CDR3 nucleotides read TGTGCCAGCAGCTCGGACGTCGGTGAAAAACTGTTTCTT. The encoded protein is CASSSDVGEKLFL.

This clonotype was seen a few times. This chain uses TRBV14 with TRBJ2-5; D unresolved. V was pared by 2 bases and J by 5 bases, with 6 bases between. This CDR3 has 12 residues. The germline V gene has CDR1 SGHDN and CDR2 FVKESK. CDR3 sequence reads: CASSQNRETQYF. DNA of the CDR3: TGTGCCAGCAGCCAAAACCGTGAGACCCAGTACTTC.

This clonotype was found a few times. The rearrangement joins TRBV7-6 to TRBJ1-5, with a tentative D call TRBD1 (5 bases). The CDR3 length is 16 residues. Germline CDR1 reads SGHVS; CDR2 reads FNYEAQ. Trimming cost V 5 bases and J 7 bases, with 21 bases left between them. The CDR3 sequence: CASSARVGVGSQPQHF. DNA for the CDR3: TGTGCCAGCAGCGCCAGGGTCGGGGTCGGGAGCCAGCCCCAGCATTTT.

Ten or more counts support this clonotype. CDR3 protein: CAWSPRGTRAGKLFF. In DNA form, the CDR3 reads TGTGCCTGGAGCCCTAGGGGGACCAGAGCAGGAAAACTGTTTTTT. The chain uses TRBV30 and TRBJ1-4, with TRBD1 as a possible D gene (6 bases). Germline loops: CDR1 GTSNPN, CDR2 SVGIG (reference sequence). CDR3 length: 15 amino acids. V dropped 3 bases and J dropped 10 bases, with 21 bases sitting between them.

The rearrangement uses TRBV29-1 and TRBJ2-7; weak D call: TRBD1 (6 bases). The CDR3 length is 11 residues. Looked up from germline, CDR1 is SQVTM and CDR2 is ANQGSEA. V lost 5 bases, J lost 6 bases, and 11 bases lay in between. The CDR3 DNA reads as TGCAGCGTTCAGGGGAACGGCGAGCAGTACTTC. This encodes CSVQGNGEQYF.

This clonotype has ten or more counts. Here the CDR3 reads CASSSTTGFHEQFF. The CDR3 DNA sequence: TGTGCCAGCAGCTCTACGACAGGGTTTCATGAGCAGTTCTTC. V is TRBV7-2 and J is TRBJ2-1; 7 nucleotides align to TRBD1. Germline assignment: CDR1 SGHTA and CDR2 FQGNSA. J was trimmed by 8 bases and V by 4 bases; bases with no gene match: 8. The length of the CDR3 is 14 residues. Supplemented by reference TRBV7-2 and TRBJ2-1, the full variable domain reads GAGVSQSPSNKVTEKGKDVELRCDPISGHTALYWYRQSLGQGLEFLIYFQGNSAPDKSGLPSDRFSAERTGGSVSTLTIQRTQQEDSAVYLCASSSTTGFHEQFFGPGTRLTVL.